This TCR beta chain originates from a study of T cell responses to AZD1222 COVID-19 vaccine. Notes on the study in general: Sampling that yielded the repertoires occurred only after the peak T cell response. Donors, mostly white British, included more females; clonal diversity was possibly underestimated. Receipt of two AZD1222 doses was followed by a rise in Spike-specific TCR breadth and depth.

As regards this clone: Antigen unknown.

This table comes from immunoSEQ multiplex PCR, and its TCRdb copy is limited to in-frame clones, with some not included. The sample records about 140,000 clones, about nine tenths being singletons. V was pared by 4 bases and J by 5 bases, with 13 bases between. CDR3 length: 14 residues. Germline values: CDR1 SGHRS, CDR2 YFSETQ. This clonotype was sampled from an adult in good health. The chain is built from TRBV5-1 and TRBJ2-1; D ambiguous. This sample comprised peripheral blood, obtained on day 0 of AZD1222 vaccination. Here the CDR3 reads CASSTQSADNEQFF. The CDR3 bases are TGCGCCAGCAGCACCCAGTCCGCAGACAATGAGCAGTTCTTC.